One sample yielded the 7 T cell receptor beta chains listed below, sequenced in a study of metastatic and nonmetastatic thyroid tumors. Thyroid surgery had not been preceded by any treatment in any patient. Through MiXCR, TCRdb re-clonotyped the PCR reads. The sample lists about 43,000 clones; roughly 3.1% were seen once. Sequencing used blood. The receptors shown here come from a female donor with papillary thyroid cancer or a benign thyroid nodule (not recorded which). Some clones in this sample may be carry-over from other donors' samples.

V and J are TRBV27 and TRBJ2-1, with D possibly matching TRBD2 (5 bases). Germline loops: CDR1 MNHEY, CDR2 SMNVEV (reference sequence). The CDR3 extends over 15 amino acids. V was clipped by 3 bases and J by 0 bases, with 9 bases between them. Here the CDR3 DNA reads TGTGCCAGCAGTTTGCTAGGGAGCTCCTACAATGAGCAGTTCTTC. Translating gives CASSLLGSSYNEQFF.

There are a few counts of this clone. The CDR3 DNA reads TGTGCCTGGAGTCTGAACACCGGGGAGCTGGACACTAATGAAAAACTGTTTTTT. Translated: CAWSLNTGELDTNEKLFF. V usage is TRBV30 and J usage is TRBJ1-4; D uncertain. There are 18 residues in the CDR3. V was pared by 2 bases and J by 2 bases, with 21 bases between. Germline V gene sequence: CDR1 GTSNPN, CDR2 SVGIG (reference sequence).

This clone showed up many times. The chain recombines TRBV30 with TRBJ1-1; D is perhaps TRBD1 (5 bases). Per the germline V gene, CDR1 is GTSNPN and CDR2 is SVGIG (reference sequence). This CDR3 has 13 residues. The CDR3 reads CAQEGRGNTEAFF. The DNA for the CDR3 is TGTGCTCAAGAGGGGCGGGGGAACACTGAAGCTTTCTTT. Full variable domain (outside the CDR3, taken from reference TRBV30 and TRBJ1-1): SQTIHQWPATLVQPVGSPLSLECTVEGTSNPNLYWYRQAAGRGLQLLFYSVGIGQISSEVPQNLSASRPQDRQFILSSKKLLLSDSGFYLCAQEGRGNTEAFFGQGTRLTVV.

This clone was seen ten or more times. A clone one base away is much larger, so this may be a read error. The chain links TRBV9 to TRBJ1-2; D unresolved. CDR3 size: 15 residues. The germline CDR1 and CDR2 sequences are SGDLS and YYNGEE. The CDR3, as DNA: TGTGCCGGCAGCGTCGGTCCGGGTGTTAACTATGGCTACACCTTC. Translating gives CAGSVGPGVNYGYTF.

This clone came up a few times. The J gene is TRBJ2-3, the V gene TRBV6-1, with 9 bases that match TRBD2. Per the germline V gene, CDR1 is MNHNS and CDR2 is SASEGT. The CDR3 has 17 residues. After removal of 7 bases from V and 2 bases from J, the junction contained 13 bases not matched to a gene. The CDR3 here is CASTKKGTSWLTDTQYF. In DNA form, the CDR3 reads TGTGCCAGCACTAAGAAAGGGACTAGCTGGCTCACAGATACGCAGTATTTT.

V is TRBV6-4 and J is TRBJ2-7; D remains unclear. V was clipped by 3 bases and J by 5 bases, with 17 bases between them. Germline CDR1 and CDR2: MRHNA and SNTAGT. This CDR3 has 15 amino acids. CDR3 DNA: TGTGCCAGCAGTGAGGATTTGGGATGGGCAAACGAGCAGTACTTC. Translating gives CASSEDLGWANEQYF.

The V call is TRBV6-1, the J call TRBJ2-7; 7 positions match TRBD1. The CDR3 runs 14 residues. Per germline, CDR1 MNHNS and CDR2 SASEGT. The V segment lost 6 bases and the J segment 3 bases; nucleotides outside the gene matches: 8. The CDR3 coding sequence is TGTGCCAGCAGGCCCATGACAGGGAACTACGAGCAGTACTTC. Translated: CASRPMTGNYEQYF.